The sequence of this T cell receptor (beta chain) was determined in a study of blood T cell repertoires in COVID-19. Clones were sequenced by immunoSEQ multiplex PCR, and TCRdb holds only the in-frame ones, with some missing. The sample includes around 310,000 clones, 80% to 90% seen only once; the top ten take 5% to 6%. The germline gives CDR1 MDHEN, CDR2 SYDVKM. Trimming took 4 bases from V and 7 from J, leaving 16 bases between them. The CDR3 is made up of 14 amino acids. The receptor was derived from a man aged 30 to 45 who had recovered from COVID-19. The chain recombines TRBV28 with TRBJ1-2; a possible D gene is TRBD1 (5 bases). Sequencing was performed on PBMCs or T cells enriched from blood (not recorded which). CDR3 DNA sequence: TGTGCCAGCAGTTCCTTAACCTCTGGGGCTGGCTACACCTTC. Its protein is CASSSLTSGAGYTF.